This section outlines one TCR beta chain sequence together with its context. This CDR3 is 14 amino acids long. Germline CDR1 and CDR2: LNHDA and SQIVND (reference sequence). The J segment lost 3 bases and the V segment lost 5 bases, leaving 7 bases of the junction unmatched. These data belong to a study of identical twins. Unique molecular identifiers were in the cDNA, with template-switch universal primer binding. MiXCR, run by TCRdb on the 5' RACE reads, gives a single entry per CDR3 protein. The sample records hundreds of thousands of distinct CDR3 sequences, about 20% being singletons. This sample was shared with a second study, whose subject was T cells expressing NK-cell markers. That study reports: It was sorted CD3+CD56-NKG2C+, CD3+CD56+NKG2C- and CD3+CD56+NKG2C+ T cells that provided the TCR beta repertoires. Most of the eight sequenced donors tested HCMV-seropositive; one tested seronegative. One observes that, in a few donors, these clonotypes were also the leading ones within the CD3+CD56-NKG2C+ fraction.

This chain connects TRBV19 to TRBJ2-7; the match to TRBD1 covers 7 bases. Sequencing was carried out using PBMCs. This TCR was sampled from a woman under 30 in good health. The chain's CDR3 is CASSPGTVYYEQYF. The CDR3 DNA sequence: TGTGCCAGTAGTCCCGGGACAGTATACTACGAGCAGTACTTC.